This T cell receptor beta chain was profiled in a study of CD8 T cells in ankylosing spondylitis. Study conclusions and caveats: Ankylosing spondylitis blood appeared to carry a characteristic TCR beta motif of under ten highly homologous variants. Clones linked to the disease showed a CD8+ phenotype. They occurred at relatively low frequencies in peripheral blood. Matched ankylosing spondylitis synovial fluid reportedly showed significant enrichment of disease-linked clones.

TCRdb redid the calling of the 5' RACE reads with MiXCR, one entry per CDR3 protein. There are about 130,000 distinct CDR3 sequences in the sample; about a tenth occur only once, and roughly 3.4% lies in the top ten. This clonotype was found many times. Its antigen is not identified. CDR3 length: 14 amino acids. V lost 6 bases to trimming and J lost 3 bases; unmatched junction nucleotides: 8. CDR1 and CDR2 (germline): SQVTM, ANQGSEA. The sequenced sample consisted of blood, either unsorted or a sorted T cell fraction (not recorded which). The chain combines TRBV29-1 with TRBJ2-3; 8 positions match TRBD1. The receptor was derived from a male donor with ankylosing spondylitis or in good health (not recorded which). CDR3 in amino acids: CSVRTGKETDTQYF. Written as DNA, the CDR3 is TGCAGCGTCCGGACAGGGAAGGAAACAGATACGCAGTATTTT.